This T cell receptor (beta chain) was recorded in a study of blood T cell repertoires in COVID-19. Study background: The origin of the acute and convalescent COVID-19 samples was the United States, Italy and Spain.

This clone was seen more than once but under ten times. The CDR3 spans 19 residues. Authors' methods: Nucleated cell counts were estimated from reference gene primer amplification. Assay: immunoSEQ multiplex PCR; the TCRdb copy retains only in-frame clones and omits some. The V and J calls and the clone size are those of that table, but D and trimming were determined from the DNA. The sample contains around 63,000 clones, approximately 88% of which appear only once. The V gene is TRBV1, the J gene TRBJ1-6; TRBD1, the D gene given by the table, was not confirmed from the DNA. TRBV1 is flagged as a pseudogene. The sequence was obtained from a man aged 50-60 years with active COVID-19. The sample was peripheral blood. Here the CDR3 reads CTSSQFGAGHFGANSPLHF. DNA of the CDR3: TGCACCAGCAGCCAGTTTGGGGCAGGGCATTTTGGGGCCAATTCACCCCTCCACTTT.